These 14 T cell receptor beta chains were sequenced from one sample in a study of patients and donors after allogeneic stem cell transplantation. Via MiXCR, TCRdb re-called the RT-PCR reads, giving one row per CDR3 protein. Found here are 30,000 or so distinct CDR3 sequences, around 6.8% of them singletons; the top ten hold just under 35%. Sequencing was carried out using blood, either unsorted or a sorted T cell fraction (not recorded which). These receptors all stem from a human donor who was either an allogeneic HSCT recipient or a stem cell or donor lymphocyte infusion donor (not recorded which). It is not recorded whose cells these are; they may come from a transplant donor.

The chain recombines TRBV7-9 with TRBJ2-5, with TRBD1 matching over 8 bases. V lost 4 bases, J lost 9 bases, and 13 bases stayed unmatched. This CDR3 spans 15 amino acids. CDR1 and CDR2 (germline): SEHNR, FQNEAQ (reference sequence). CDR3 DNA: TGTGCCAGCAGCTGGGCGACAGGGGTGGTGGAGCCCCAGTACTTC. This sequence encodes CASSWATGVVEPQYF.

Notes on this clonotype: A much larger clone is a single base away; this may be a read error. The rearrangement links TRBV3-1 to TRBJ2-5; tentatively, D is TRBD2 (5 bases). The CDR3 runs to 13 residues. Germline assignment: CDR1 LGHDT and CDR2 YNNKEL (reference sequence). CDR3 sequence: CASRQGSRETQYF. CDR3 in DNA: TGTGCCAGCAGGCAAGGGAGTCGAGAGACCCAGTACTTC.

This clonotype was recorded many times. This chain's CDR3 is CASSFQTPDTQYF. DNA for the CDR3: TGTGCCAGCAGTTTCCAGACACCAGATACGCAGTATTTT. The V call is TRBV28, the J call TRBJ2-3; D is uncertain. Germline V lookup: CDR1 MDHEN, CDR2 SYDVKM. Between the trimmed V and J ends, which lost 3 bases and 4 bases, there was a span of 8 bases. This CDR3 region has 13 residues.

This clonotype was detected only a few times. The DNA for the CDR3 is TGTGCCAGCAGCGTAGGGACTAGCCGGAACACCGGGGAGCTGTTTTTT. It specifies CASSVGTSRNTGELFF. This chain joins TRBV9 and TRBJ2-2; 8 nucleotides line up with TRBD2. The CDR3 runs 16 residues. CDR1 SGDLS and CDR2 YYNGEE come from the germline V gene. Trimming cost V 0 bases and J 1 base; bases outside gene matches: 2.

This clonotype was seen at least ten times. The genes are TRBV25-1 and TRBJ1-2; 7 bases match TRBD1. Per germline, CDR1 MGHDK and CDR2 SYGVNS. V gave up 6 bases and J gave up 9 bases; unmatched junction bases: 7. This CDR3 contains 12 residues. The DNA of the CDR3 is TGTGCCAGCAGACGACAGGGTAGAAGCTACACCTTC. This gives the protein CASRRQGRSYTF.

This clonotype occurred many times. This chain links TRBV15 with TRBJ1-1, with D hard to call. Germline values: CDR1 LNHNV, CDR2 YYDKDF (reference sequence). V gave up 0 bases and J gave up 5 bases, with 4 bases separating them. CDR3 length: 12 amino acids. The chain's CDR3 is CATSRDRTEAFF. CDR3 DNA sequence: TGTGCCACCAGCAGAGATCGGACTGAAGCTTTCTTT.

The rearrangement links TRBV5-1 to TRBJ2-5; 12 bases fit TRBD2. This CDR3 region has 16 residues. The junction had 5 bases not matched to a gene; V was cut back by 4 bases and J by 1 base. Per the germline V gene, CDR1 is SGHRS and CDR2 is YFSETQ. The CDR3 DNA reads as TGCGCCAGCAGCGCGCCGGGACTAGCGGGCCAAGAGACCCAGTACTTC. Amino acid sequence: CASSAPGLAGQETQYF.

There are many counts of this clonotype. V gene TRBV5-1 combines with J gene TRBJ2-1; 7 nucleotides match TRBD2. J was trimmed by 10 bases and V by 0 bases; bases with no gene match: 1. The CDR3 is made up of 12 amino acids. From germline, CDR1 is SGHRS and CDR2 YFSETQ. The CDR3 DNA is TGCGCCAGCAGCTTGGTACTAGCGGAGCAGTTCTTC. The encoded protein is CASSLVLAEQFF. Using reference TRBV5-1 and TRBJ2-1 for the parts outside the CDR3, the full variable domain is KAGVTQTPRYLIKTRGQQVTLSCSPISGHRSVSWYQQTPGQGLQFLFEYFSETQRNKGNFPGRFSGRQFSNSRSEMNVSTLELGDSALYLCASSLVLAEQFFGPGTRLTVL.

This clonotype has a handful of counts. The chain employs TRBV6-2 or TRBV6-3 and TRBJ2-7, with a possible D match to TRBD2 (6 bases). V was shortened by 5 bases and J by 7 bases, with 15 bases between the two germline ends. CDR3 length equals 13 residues. The V gene's germline CDR1 is MNHEY and CDR2 SVGEGT. The CDR3 region has the DNA TGTGCCAGCAGTCCTCCGGGACTGGGGGAGCAGTACTTC. Protein: CASSPPGLGEQYF.

The chain joins TRBV11-3 to TRBJ2-1; D not resolved. Trimming left V 5 bases short and J 9 bases short, with 20 bases between. The CDR3 runs 15 residues. Germline assignment: CDR1 SGHNT and CDR2 YENEEA. The CDR3 here is CASSPDTSRKAEQFF. CDR3 sequence (DNA): TGTGCCAGCAGCCCAGACACCAGCCGCAAGGCTGAGCAGTTCTTC.

This clonotype came up many times. The chain combines TRBV7-9 with TRBJ1-3; possible D gene TRBD1, 5 bases. Per the germline V gene, CDR1 is SEHNR and CDR2 is FQNEAQ (reference sequence). The CDR3 consists of 14 residues. Trimming removed 4 bases from V and 2 bases from J, with 9 bases in between. CDR3 sequence: CASSSSGTGNTIYF. In nucleotides, the CDR3 is TGTGCCAGCAGCTCATCAGGGACTGGAAACACCATATATTTT.

This clonotype came up many times. The chain has TRBV21-1 and TRBJ1-1; the D call TRBD1 from the table was never checked on the DNA. TRBV21-1 is flagged as a pseudogene. The CDR3 is made up of 15 amino acids. The CDR3 here is CASSNDRGQMIEAFF. Written as DNA, the CDR3 is TGTGCCAGCAGCAATGACAGGGGGCAAATGATTGAAGCTTTCTTT.

Sample share makes this clonotype medium-sized (0.01 to 0.1%). The genes are TRBV29-1 and TRBJ2-7; tentative D call: TRBD2 (5 bases). Germline CDR1 SQVTM, CDR2 ANQGSEA. Trimming cost V 7 bases and J 6 bases, with 16 bases left between them. There are 12 residues in the CDR3. CDR3 DNA sequence: TGCAGCGCGAGGGCCCCAAGCGGCGAGCAGTACTTC. Translated: CSARAPSGEQYF.

This clonotype was detected many times. The chain is built from TRBV29-1 and TRBJ2-7, with a tentative D call TRBD2 (6 bases). The CDR3 covers 13 residues. V lost 4 bases and J 1 base, leaving 11 bases between the germline ends. The germline gives CDR1 SQVTM, CDR2 ANQGSEA. The CDR3 is CSVAPGTSYEQYF. CDR3 DNA sequence: TGCAGCGTTGCCCCTGGGACTTCCTACGAGCAGTACTTC.